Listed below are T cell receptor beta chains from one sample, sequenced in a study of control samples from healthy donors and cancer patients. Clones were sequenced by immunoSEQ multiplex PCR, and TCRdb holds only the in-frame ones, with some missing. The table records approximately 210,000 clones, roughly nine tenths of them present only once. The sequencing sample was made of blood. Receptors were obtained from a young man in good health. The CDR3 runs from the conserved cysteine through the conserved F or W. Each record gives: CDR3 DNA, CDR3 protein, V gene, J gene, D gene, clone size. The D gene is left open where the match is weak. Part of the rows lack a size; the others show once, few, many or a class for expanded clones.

CDR3nt: TGTGCCTGGAGCCCGTTATTTTTGAACACTGAAGCTTTCTTT
CDR3aa: CAWSPLFLNTEAFF
v_gene: TRBV30
j_gene: TRBJ1-1
d_gene: .
abundance: .

CDR3nt: TGTGCCAGCAGTTACGGGGTTTTGCAAGAGACCCAGTACTTC
CDR3aa: CASSYGVLQETQYF
v_gene: TRBV6-5
j_gene: TRBJ2-5
d_gene: .
abundance: .

CDR3nt: TGCGCCAGCAGCCAAGATTTGAGGGGGGGTGGGAATGAGCAGTTCTTC
CDR3aa: CASSQDLRGGGNEQFF
v_gene: TRBV4-1
j_gene: TRBJ2-1
d_gene: .
abundance: .

CDR3nt: TGTGCCTGGAGACGGGGGGACACTCGGACCTCTGGAAACACCATATATTTT
CDR3aa: CAWRRGDTRTSGNTIYF
v_gene: TRBV30
j_gene: TRBJ1-3
d_gene: .
abundance: once

CDR3nt: TGTGCCAGCAGGGACTCCCATTACGAGCAGTACTTC
CDR3aa: CASRDSHYEQYF
v_gene: TRBV2
j_gene: TRBJ2-7
d_gene: .
abundance: once

CDR3nt: TGTGCCAGCAGCTCTACAGGGGGTCACGGGGAGCTGTTTTTT
CDR3aa: CASSSTGGHGELFF
v_gene: TRBV7-9
j_gene: TRBJ2-2
d_gene: TRBD1
abundance: .

CDR3nt: TGTGCCAGCTCGCGGGGGGGCTCTAACTATGGCTACACCTTC
CDR3aa: CASSRGGSNYGYTF
v_gene: TRBV27
j_gene: TRBJ1-2
d_gene: .
abundance: .

CDR3nt: TGCAGCGTTGGAGGACAGGGCTCTGGAAACACCATATATTTT
CDR3aa: CSVGGQGSGNTIYF
v_gene: TRBV29-1
j_gene: TRBJ1-3
d_gene: TRBD1
abundance: .

CDR3nt: TGTGCCAGCAGTTATGGGCCTCTGTCCCACAATGAGCAGTTCTTC
CDR3aa: CASSYGPLSHNEQFF
v_gene: TRBV6-5
j_gene: TRBJ2-1
d_gene: .
abundance: once

CDR3nt: TGTGCCAGCGAGGTGGACGCCACAGATACGCAGTATTTT
CDR3aa: CASEVDATDTQYF
v_gene: TRBV2
j_gene: TRBJ2-3
d_gene: .
abundance: .

CDR3nt: TGTGCCAGCAGCGTAGATTTAAGGGGGGCGAACACTGAAGCTTTCTTT
CDR3aa: CASSVDLRGANTEAFF
v_gene: TRBV9
j_gene: TRBJ1-1
d_gene: .
abundance: .

CDR3nt: TGTGCCAGCATCTCCCCGGGGGGGTCTTACGAGCAGTACTTC
CDR3aa: CASISPGGSYEQYF
v_gene: TRBV6-6
j_gene: TRBJ2-7
d_gene: TRBD2
abundance: few

CDR3nt: TGTGCCAGCAGACAGGGCGACACTGAAGCTTTCTTT
CDR3aa: CASRQGDTEAFF
v_gene: TRBV6-5
j_gene: TRBJ1-1
d_gene: .
abundance: .

CDR3nt: TGTGCCAGCATGTGGCCGAACACTGAAGCTTTCTTT
CDR3aa: CASMWPNTEAFF
v_gene: TRBV6-6
j_gene: TRBJ1-1
d_gene: .
abundance: few

CDR3nt: TGCGCCAGCAGCCAAGGCGGGGTGAACACTGAAGCTTTCTTT
CDR3aa: CASSQGGVNTEAFF
v_gene: TRBV4-1
j_gene: TRBJ1-1
d_gene: .
abundance: .

CDR3nt: TGTGCCAGCAGACTGCGGTATGGCGACACTGAAGCTTTCTTT
CDR3aa: CASRLRYGDTEAFF
v_gene: TRBV7-2
j_gene: TRBJ1-1
d_gene: .
abundance: .

CDR3nt: TGCAGTGCCCTTCGTTACAATGAGCAGTTCTTC
CDR3aa: CSALRYNEQFF
v_gene: TRBV20-1
j_gene: TRBJ2-1
d_gene: .
abundance: .

CDR3nt: TGTGCCAGCAGCTTGGGTTGGGGTAATTCACCCCTCCACTTT
CDR3aa: CASSLGWGNSPLHF
v_gene: TRBV5-6
j_gene: TRBJ1-6
d_gene: .
abundance: .

CDR3nt: TGTGCCTCCGGGCGGGGGGGTAACTATGGCTACACCTTC
CDR3aa: CASGRGGNYGYTF
v_gene: TRBV27
j_gene: TRBJ1-2
d_gene: .
abundance: .

CDR3nt: TGTGCCAGCAGGGGAGCGGGGGGGGCCAGAGAGACCCAGTACTTC
CDR3aa: CASRGAGGARETQYF
v_gene: TRBV2
j_gene: TRBJ2-5
d_gene: TRBD2
abundance: .

CDR3nt: TGTGCCAGCAGCTTGAGCGGACAGGGGATATCGGTAGGCTACACCTTC
CDR3aa: CASSLSGQGISVGYTF
v_gene: TRBV5-4
j_gene: TRBJ1-2
d_gene: TRBD1
abundance: .

CDR3nt: TGTGCCATCAGGGGGGACTCTAACTATGGCTACACCTTC
CDR3aa: CAIRGDSNYGYTF
v_gene: TRBV10-3
j_gene: TRBJ1-2
d_gene: .
abundance: .

CDR3nt: TGTGCCAGTAGTTCACCATCAACAGGGCTCTATGGCTACACCTTC
CDR3aa: CASSSPSTGLYGYTF
v_gene: TRBV19
j_gene: TRBJ1-2
d_gene: .
abundance: .

CDR3nt: TGCGCCACCCAAACAGGGAGTGGAAACACCATATATTTT
CDR3aa: CATQTGSGNTIYF
v_gene: TRBV10-2
j_gene: TRBJ1-3
d_gene: .
abundance: .

CDR3nt: TGCAGCGTTGAAGGGGAGGGGCGGGGGGCCAGAGATACGCAGTATTTT
CDR3aa: CSVEGEGRGARDTQYF
v_gene: TRBV29-1
j_gene: TRBJ2-3
d_gene: TRBD2
abundance: .

CDR3nt: TGCGCCAGCAGTCAAATACGGTTGAGCTCCTACGAGCAGTACTTC
CDR3aa: CASSQIRLSSYEQYF
v_gene: TRBV23-1
j_gene: TRBJ2-7
d_gene: .
abundance: .

CDR3nt: TGCGCCAGCAGCTACAGGGGCCTAGGGTATAATGAAAAACTGTTTTTT
CDR3aa: CASSYRGLGYNEKLFF
v_gene: TRBV5-1
j_gene: TRBJ1-4
d_gene: TRBD1
abundance: .

CDR3nt: TGTGCCACCAGTGATCAAACAGGGACTTCCACAGATACGCAGTATTTT
CDR3aa: CATSDQTGTSTDTQYF
v_gene: TRBV24-1
j_gene: TRBJ2-3
d_gene: .
abundance: .

CDR3nt: TGTGCCAGCGACACGGGCCGGGTTACTGGAAACACCATATATTTT
CDR3aa: CASDTGRVTGNTIYF
v_gene: TRBV2
j_gene: TRBJ1-3
d_gene: .
abundance: .

CDR3nt: TGTGCCAGCCGAGGAACCGGTAGCACCATATATTTT
CDR3aa: CASRGTGSTIYF
v_gene: TRBV6-5
j_gene: TRBJ1-3
d_gene: .
abundance: few

CDR3nt: TGTGCCAGCAGCTTAGTGGGCCCAGACAATGAGCAGTTCTTC
CDR3aa: CASSLVGPDNEQFF
v_gene: TRBV7-3
j_gene: TRBJ2-1
d_gene: .
abundance: .

CDR3nt: TGTGCCAGCAGCTTAAACAGGGGGCACACTGAAGCTTTCTTT
CDR3aa: CASSLNRGHTEAFF
v_gene: TRBV11-2
j_gene: TRBJ1-1
d_gene: TRBD1
abundance: .

CDR3nt: TGTGCCAGCAGCCCCGGACTAGCGGTGCACACAGATACGCAGTATTTT
CDR3aa: CASSPGLAVHTDTQYF
v_gene: TRBV11-2
j_gene: TRBJ2-3
d_gene: TRBD2
abundance: .

CDR3nt: TGTGCCAGCAGCTCCTTGGGGGGTAACGACTATGGCTACACCTTC
CDR3aa: CASSSLGGNDYGYTF
v_gene: TRBV7-3
j_gene: TRBJ1-2
d_gene: .
abundance: .

CDR3nt: TGTGCCTGTACAGGGGGCTCTGGAAACACCATATATTTT
CDR3aa: CACTGGSGNTIYF
v_gene: TRBV30
j_gene: TRBJ1-3
d_gene: TRBD1
abundance: once

CDR3nt: TGTGCCAGCAGTTTTAGACAGGGGTACTCTGGAAACACCATATATTTT
CDR3aa: CASSFRQGYSGNTIYF
v_gene: TRBV6-5
j_gene: TRBJ1-3
d_gene: TRBD1
abundance: .

CDR3nt: TGTGCCAGCAGTTACACGGGAGGGATCACTGAAGCTTTCTTT
CDR3aa: CASSYTGGITEAFF
v_gene: TRBV6-5
j_gene: TRBJ1-1
d_gene: .
abundance: .

CDR3nt: TGTGCCAGCAGCCCGACCGCTAACTATGGCTACACCTTC
CDR3aa: CASSPTANYGYTF
v_gene: TRBV7-9
j_gene: TRBJ1-2
d_gene: .
abundance: .

CDR3nt: TGCGCCAGCAGCCAAGATTCTGTGAAGACCCAGTACTTC
CDR3aa: CASSQDSVKTQYF
v_gene: TRBV4-1
j_gene: TRBJ2-5
d_gene: .
abundance: .

CDR3nt: TGTGCCAGCAGTTTAAACCGGGACGCAGCCTACAATTCACCCCTCCACTTT
CDR3aa: CASSLNRDAAYNSPLHF
v_gene: TRBV27
j_gene: TRBJ1-6
d_gene: .
abundance: .